Below are 3 T cell receptor beta chains sequenced from a single sample in a study of early T cells in non-severe SARS-CoV-2 infection. TCRdb passed the 5' RACE reads through MiXCR, listing each CDR3 protein once. Here the sample spans about 69,000 distinct CDR3 sequences, 3.5% to 6% being singletons. The sample consisted of whole blood, taken at baseline. The source is an adult who was a healthcare worker with PCR-confirmed SARS-CoV-2 infection or an uninfected control (not recorded which). The donor label of this sample is uncertain.

The sample holds many counts of this clonotype. The rearrangement joins TRBV10-2 to TRBJ1-1; unclear D gene. This CDR3 comprises 13 residues. Germline V gives CDR1 WSHSY, CDR2 SAAADI. Trimming stripped 5 bases from V and 1 base from J, with 8 bases between. CDR3 residues: CASSSTPNTEAFF. CDR3 coding DNA: TGCGCCAGCAGTAGTACACCGAACACTGAAGCTTTCTTT.

This clonotype has ten or more counts. At one end the junction does not follow the germline gene, possibly because of a read error. The chain joins TRBV7-7 to TRBJ2-5; weak D call: TRBD1 (5 bases). Per the germline V gene, CDR1 is SSHAT and CDR2 is FNYEAQ (reference sequence). The CDR3 runs 13 residues. The CDR3 DNA reads as TGTGCTAGCAGCTCCAGGGTAGCAGAGACCCAGTACTTC. Translating it yields CASSSRVAETQYF.

This clonotype was detected ten times or more. The chain combines TRBV20-1 with TRBJ1-6; tentative D call: TRBD1 (5 bases). The germline CDR1 and CDR2 sequences are DFQATT and SNEGSKA (reference sequence). The length of the CDR3 is 14 residues. The V end was cut by 5 bases, the J end by 8 bases, with 16 bases between. The CDR3 bases are TGCAGTGCTGGACGGGGCCTGGAGGATTCACCCCTCCACTTT. Translation gives CSAGRGLEDSPLHF.